One sample yielded the 15 T cell receptor beta chains listed below, sequenced in a study of T cells in Graves' hyperthyroidism and ophthalmopathy. There were TCR beta CDR3 regions amplified from RNA transcripts. An initial round of RT-PCR targeting the TCR CDR3 relied on the HTBI primer set. Each CDR3 protein gets one entry after TCRdb re-called the multiplex PCR reads with MiXCR. The sample has about 420,000 distinct CDR3 sequences, around 15% seen once. Sequenced material: blood. The receptors were sampled from a woman younger than 35 with Graves' hyperthyroidism.

This clonotype was seen only a few times. V gene TRBV10-3 combines with J gene TRBJ1-6, with TRBD1 as a possible D gene (5 bases). This CDR3 contains 16 residues. The V gene's germline CDR1 is ENHRY and CDR2 SYGVKD. Trimming removed 5 bases from V and 7 bases from J, with 18 bases in between. CDR3 nucleotides: TGTGCCATCAGTAGCACGGGTGGGGCCTCCAATTCACCCCTCCACTTT. Translation: CAISSTGGASNSPLHF.

This clonotype has ten or more counts. The chain joins TRBV30 to TRBJ2-2, with TRBD1 identical over 9 bases. The length of the CDR3 is 15 residues. Germline lookup yields CDR1 GTSNPN and CDR2 SVGIG (reference sequence). Trimming took 2 bases from V and 4 from J; bases not matched to a gene: 5. The CDR3 nucleotides are TGTGCCTGGAGTCACGCGGGACAGGGCACCGGGGAGCTGTTTTTT. It yields the protein CAWSHAGQGTGELFF. The variable domain in full, with the rest retrieved from reference TRBV30 and TRBJ2-2, is SQTIHQWPATLVQPVGSPLSLECTVEGTSNPNLYWYRQAAGRGLQLLFYSVGIGQISSEVPQNLSASRPQDRQFILSSKKLLLSDSGFYLCAWSHAGQGTGELFFGEGSRLTVL.

There are many counts of this clonotype. V is TRBV5-1 and J is TRBJ2-1; D is undetermined. CDR1 is SGHRS, CDR2 YFSETQ, per germline. Trimming left V 4 bases short and J 9 bases short, with 14 bases between. The CDR3 is made up of 13 amino acids. The CDR3 nucleotides are TGCGCCAGCAGCCTACGAGACCTAAGTGAGCAGTTCTTC. Its protein is CASSLRDLSEQFF.

Many counts were recorded for this clonotype. V usage is TRBV7-2 and J usage is TRBJ1-1; TRBD1 might be the D (6 bases). The CDR3 has 15 residues. Germline V gene lookup returns CDR1 SGHTA and CDR2 FQGNSA. V lost 5 bases and J lost 5, with 18 bases in between. Written as DNA, the CDR3 is TGTGCCAGCAGCCCGTACAGGGAGGAGGAAACTGAAGCTTTCTTT. Amino acid sequence: CASSPYREEETEAFF.

The CDR3 protein is CSASSIHRGDKNIQYF. As DNA, the CDR3 is TGCAGTGCTAGTTCGATACACCGAGGGGACAAAAACATTCAGTACTTC. V usage is TRBV20-1 and J usage is TRBJ2-4; D may correspond to TRBD1 or TRBD2 (5 bases each). CDR1 is DFQATT and CDR2 is SNEGSKA in the germline V gene (reference sequence). The CDR3 is 16 amino acids. V shed 3 bases and J shed 3 bases, with 18 bases lying between them.

The chain recombines TRBV11-3 with TRBJ2-1; D possibly corresponds to TRBD1 (6 bases). Per germline, CDR1 SGHNT and CDR2 YENEEA. This CDR3 has 15 residues. Trimming left V 4 bases short and J 9 bases short, with 19 bases between. CDR3 protein: CASSSEGRGGFEQFF. In DNA form, the CDR3 reads TGTGCCAGCAGCTCTGAGGGCAGGGGCGGGTTTGAGCAGTTCTTC.

This clonotype was seen many times. CDR3 region: CASSVPLAGGPNEQFF. DNA for the CDR3: TGTGCCAGCAGCGTCCCGTTAGCGGGAGGGCCCAATGAGCAGTTCTTC. The chain employs TRBV9 and TRBJ2-1, with TRBD2 identical over 11 bases. This CDR3 has 16 residues. J gave up 6 bases and V 2 bases, and 7 bases lay outside the gene matches. CDR1 is SGDLS, CDR2 YYNGEE, per germline. Drawing the rest from reference TRBV9 and TRBJ2-1, the complete variable domain is DSGVTQTPKHLITATGQRVTLRCSPRSGDLSVYWYQQSLDQGLQFLIQYYNGEERAKGNILERFSAQQFPDLHSELNLSSLELGDSALYFCASSVPLAGGPNEQFFGPGTRLTVL.

This clonotype showed up many times. V is TRBV6-2 or TRBV6-3 and J is TRBJ1-5; D ambiguous. The germline V and J ends were trimmed by 2 bases and 4 bases, with 9 bases remaining between them. CDR1 and CDR2 (germline): MNHEY, SVGEGT. This CDR3 is built from 14 residues. The CDR3: CASSYGAPNQPQHF. CDR3 bases: TGTGCCAGCAGTTACGGAGCTCCGAATCAGCCCCAGCATTTT.

This clonotype was found a few times. The chain combines TRBV10-1 with TRBJ2-2; possibly TRBD1 or TRBD2 for D (5 bases each). Per germline, CDR1 WNHNN and CDR2 SYGVQD (reference sequence). The germline V and J ends were trimmed by 3 bases and 0 bases, with 11 bases remaining between them. The CDR3 covers 16 residues. Here the CDR3 reads CASSDHGTANTGELFF. CDR3 in DNA: TGCGCCAGCAGTGACCACGGGACGGCGAACACCGGGGAGCTGTTTTTT.

There are a few counts of this clonotype. J is TRBJ2-7 and V is TRBV27; TRBD2 might be the D (10 bases). The CDR3 sequence is 21 residues long. Germline assignment: CDR1 MNHEY and CDR2 SMNVEV (reference sequence). V gave up 5 bases and J gave up 7 bases, with 39 bases separating them. The CDR3, as DNA: TGTGCCAGCAGTGGGGACAGGGAGAAAGCGGGAGGGCTTACGACCTACAATGAGCAGTACTTC. Its protein is CASSGDREKAGGLTTYNEQYF.

V is TRBV20-1 and J is TRBJ1-6, with D possibly being TRBD1 (5 bases). The V gene's germline CDR1 is DFQATT and CDR2 SNEGSKA (reference sequence). CDR3 length: 16 amino acids. V was trimmed by 0 bases and J by 8 bases, leaving 17 bases between them. In DNA, the CDR3 is TGCAGTGCTAGAGATCTGTCTTTACAGGTTGATTCACCCCTCCACTTT. This translates into CSARDLSLQVDSPLHF.

There are many counts of this clonotype. The rearrangement uses TRBV2 and TRBJ1-1; D remains ambiguous. This CDR3 contains 16 residues. Germline V gives CDR1 SNHLY, CDR2 FYNNEI. The V and J ends lost 4 bases and 0 bases respectively, with 15 bases between them. CDR3 residues: CASSGTDHVMNTEAFF. CDR3 coding DNA: TGTGCCAGCAGTGGCACCGACCACGTTATGAACACTGAAGCTTTCTTT.

This clonotype was seen more than once but under ten times. The chain combines TRBV20-1 with TRBJ2-2; D gene uncertain. Germline-derived CDR1 and CDR2 are DFQATT and SNEGSKA (reference sequence). This CDR3 is 15 amino acids long. Trimming took 3 bases from V and 1 from J, leaving 12 bases between them. The CDR3 sequence is CSARAGGVNTGELFF. DNA of the CDR3: TGCAGTGCTAGGGCCGGTGGCGTGAACACCGGGGAGCTGTTTTTT.

This clonotype has at least ten counts. The chain couples TRBV12-3 or TRBV12-4 to TRBJ1-1; the D gene is possibly TRBD1 (5 bases). The CDR3 has 14 residues. V lost 4 bases, J lost 6 bases, and 15 bases lay in between. CDR3 residues: CASSSHGGVSEAFF. The DNA for the CDR3 is TGTGCCAGCAGTTCCCACGGGGGGGTCTCTGAAGCTTTCTTT.

The rearrangement links TRBV7-6 to TRBJ2-6; 8 bases are shared with TRBD1. The CDR3 is 19 amino acids. V lost 1 base to trimming and J lost 0 bases; unmatched junction nucleotides: 8. From germline, CDR1 is SGHVS and CDR2 FNYEAQ. The CDR3: CASSLGTGLMGSGANVLTF. The DNA for the CDR3 is TGTGCCAGCAGCTTAGGGACAGGGTTAATGGGCTCTGGGGCCAACGTCCTGACTTTC. Based on the CDR3 plus reference TRBV7-6 and TRBJ2-6, the full variable domain is GAGVSQSPRYKVTKRGQDVALRCDPISGHVSLYWYRQALGQGPEFLTYFNYEAQQDKSGLPNDRFSAERPEGSISTLTIQRTEQRDSAMYRCASSLGTGLMGSGANVLTFGAGSRLTVL.